This T cell receptor beta chain was sequenced for a study of radiation and T cells in renal cell carcinoma. The overall study: Nephrectomy followed 15 Gy stereotactic body radiation by 4 weeks.

Time point given: blood 2 weeks post-SBRT. The treatment denotes: 15 Gy SBRT to primary tumor, nephrectomy 4 weeks later. The tumor was a clear cell renal cell carcinoma. Clones were sequenced by immunoSEQ multiplex PCR, and TCRdb holds only the in-frame ones, with some missing. The data show about 130,000 clones, approximately 75% seen once. Per the germline V gene, CDR1 is SGHRS and CDR2 is YFSETQ. The CDR3 extends over 14 amino acids. V lost 4 bases and J lost 0, with 10 bases in between. The source is a woman in her sixties or seventies with renal cell carcinoma. The V gene is TRBV5-1, the J gene TRBJ1-2; D ambiguous. The sample consisted of blood, taken from a patient whose treatment included radiotherapy and nephrectomy. CDR3 sequence: CASSGNRPNYGYTF. CDR3 nucleotide sequence: TGCGCCAGCAGCGGCAACAGACCTAACTATGGCTACACCTTC.